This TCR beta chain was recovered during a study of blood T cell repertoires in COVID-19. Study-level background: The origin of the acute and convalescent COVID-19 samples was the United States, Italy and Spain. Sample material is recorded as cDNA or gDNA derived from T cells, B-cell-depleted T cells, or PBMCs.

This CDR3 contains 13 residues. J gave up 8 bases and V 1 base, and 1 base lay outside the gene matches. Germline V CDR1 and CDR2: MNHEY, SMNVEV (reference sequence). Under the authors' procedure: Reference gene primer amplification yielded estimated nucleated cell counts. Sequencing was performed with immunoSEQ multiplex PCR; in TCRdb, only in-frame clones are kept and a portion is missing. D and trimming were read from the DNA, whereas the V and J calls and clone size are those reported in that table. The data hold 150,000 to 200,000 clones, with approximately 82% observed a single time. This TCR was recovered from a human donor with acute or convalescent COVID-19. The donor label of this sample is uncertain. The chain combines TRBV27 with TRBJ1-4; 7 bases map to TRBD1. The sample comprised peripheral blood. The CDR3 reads CASSLFRGEKLFF. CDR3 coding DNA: TGTGCCAGCAGTTTATTCAGGGGGGAAAAACTGTTTTTT.